This T cell receptor beta chain was found in a study of CD8 T cells in Susac syndrome. Sequencing targeted TCR beta in T cells from blood (CD8+ and CD4+). TEMRA cells were FACS-enriched, with CD8+ and CD4+ T cells isolated negatively. Germline loops: CDR1 SNHLY, CDR2 FYNNEI. V was clipped by 7 bases and J by 5 bases; unmatched bases: 5. This CDR3 region has 13 residues. Reverse transcription of 0.5 to 1 ug RNA was performed with random hexamers. With immunoSEQ multiplex PCR, TCR beta CDR3 was amplified across 54 Vbeta and 13 Jbeta. TCRdb reanalysed the immunoSEQ multiplex PCR reads using MiXCR and keeps one entry per CDR3 protein. The table lists some 150,000 distinct CDR3 sequences, about 94% of them singletons. Comment on this clonotype: Its specificity is not known.

Study observations and caveats: The study acknowledged a relatively small number of individuals in its TCR sequencing and HLA analysis.

This sequence originates from a human donor with multiple sclerosis. Sequencing was done on a sample of CD8+ T cells from PBMCs. The genes are TRBV2 and TRBJ1-1; the match to TRBD1 covers 9 bases. The DNA for the CDR3 is TGTGCCAGCATGGGACAGGGAGGGACTGAAGCTTTCTTT. Its translation is CASMGQGGTEAFF.